This TCR beta chain comes out of a study of T cell responses to AZD1222 COVID-19 vaccine. Overall study results and limits: Possibly, clonal diversity was underestimated; donors were largely white British and included more females. Spike-specific TCR repertoires showed rising breadth and depth after two AZD1222 doses.

With regard to this clone: Antigen specificity is unknown.

Investigators merged groups given second doses at roughly 4 or roughly 12 weeks. Clones were read by immunoSEQ multiplex PCR, and TCRdb kept only the in-frame ones, dropping some. The sample yields 90,000 to 100,000 clones, approximately 91% seen once. The receptor comes from an adult who received the AZD1222 COVID-19 vaccine. The specimen was peripheral blood, collected 28 days after the second AZD1222 dose.

The CDR3 DNA reads as TGTGCCAGCAGCTTCGGGACAGGGGACACTGAAGCTTTCTTT. It yields the protein CASSFGTGDTEAFF. This rearrangement joins TRBV7-8 to TRBJ1-1; 10 bases agree with TRBD1. The CDR3 has 14 residues. V was clipped by 3 bases and J by 3 bases; unmatched bases: 1. Germline V gene data show CDR1 as SGHVS and CDR2 as FQNEAQ.